The 7 T cell receptor beta chains below were found in one sample sequenced in a study of Ad26.COV2.S vaccination and SARS-CoV-2 variants. Indicated treatment: about 20 received Ad26.COV2.S at low or high dose, single or two shots; 5 received placebo; per-sample allocation not given. It was on day 63 after the first vaccine or placebo injection that samples were taken. Produced via immunoSEQ multiplex PCR; TCRdb's table is partial and in-frame only. The sample yields hundreds of thousands of clones, roughly 89% seen once. The material was peripheral blood, obtained in a trial of Ad26.COV2.S vaccine versus placebo. Source of these receptors: a person between 18 and 59 years old who received the Ad26.COV2.S COVID-19 vaccine or a placebo.

The chain carries TRBV5-1 and TRBJ2-1, with D perhaps matching TRBD1 (5 bases). The V gene lost 6 bases and the J gene lost 5 bases, with 27 bases spanning the gap. Per germline, CDR1 SGHRS and CDR2 YFSETQ. This CDR3 is 18 amino acids long. The CDR3, as DNA: TGCGCCAGCAACCAATTTGTACCTCAGGGATATGAAGACAATGAGCAGTTCTTC. It encodes CASNQFVPQGYEDNEQFF. The full variable domain, completed using reference TRBV5-1 and TRBJ2-1, is KAGVTQTPRYLIKTRGQQVTLSCSPISGHRSVSWYQQTPGQGLQFLFEYFSETQRNKGNFPGRFSGRQFSNSRSEMNVSTLELGDSALYLCASNQFVPQGYEDNEQFFGPGTRLTVL.

This clone was counted once. This chain connects TRBV3-1 (or the pseudogene TRBV3-2) to TRBJ1-2; D may be TRBD1 (5 bases). There are 14 residues in the CDR3. Per germline, CDR1 LGHDT and CDR2 YNNKEL (reference sequence). V lost 2 bases to trimming and J lost 3 bases, with 10 bases between them. Written as DNA, the CDR3 is TGTGCCAGCAGCCAACCGGGACGGTACTATGGCTACACCTTC. This gives the protein CASSQPGRYYGYTF.

The genes are TRBV7-2 and TRBJ2-1; 10 nucleotides agree with TRBD2. The CDR3 is made up of 14 amino acids. Germline CDR1 SGHTA, CDR2 FQGNSA. The V gene end was trimmed by 2 bases and the J gene end by 8 bases; junction bases not matched to a gene: 3. The CDR3 region has the DNA TGTGCCAGCAGCTTACTAGCGGGAGTCCATGAGCAGTTCTTC. Translation: CASSLLAGVHEQFF.

This chain links TRBV9 with TRBJ2-5; D gene unclear. Trimming cost V 7 bases and J 2 bases, with 15 bases left between them. Germline values: CDR1 SGDLS, CDR2 YYNGEE. The CDR3 loop spans 14 amino acids. The chain's CDR3 is CASALGGLQETQYF. As DNA, the CDR3 is TGTGCCAGCGCCCTCGGTGGATTGCAAGAGACCCAGTACTTC.

This clone was recorded a few times. This chain links TRBV5-3 with TRBJ1-5; 10 bases fit TRBD1. TRBV5-3 belongs to the ORF category, with a function that is uncertain. The CDR3 totals 18 residues. V was clipped by 8 bases and J by 3 bases; unmatched bases: 17. CDR3 loop: CASEVCRPGQGINQPQHF. DNA for the CDR3: TGTGCCAGCGAGGTCTGCCGGCCGGGACAGGGGATCAATCAGCCCCAGCATTTT.

The rearrangement joins TRBV9 to TRBJ2-2, with D possibly being TRBD2 (5 bases). The V end lost 7 bases, the J end lost 0 bases, and 7 bases lay between the germline ends. This CDR3 is 13 amino acids long. CDR1 SGDLS and CDR2 YYNGEE come from the germline V gene. In DNA, the CDR3 is TGTGCCAGCGGAGGTGCGAACACCGGGGAGCTGTTTTTT. Its translation is CASGGANTGELFF.

The chain couples TRBV2 to TRBJ2-7; no clear D. The CDR3 consists of 13 residues. The germline gives CDR1 SNHLY, CDR2 FYNNEI. Trimming removed 5 bases from V and 6 bases from J, with 14 bases in between. The CDR3 bases are TGTGCCAGCAGTCTGGCCCGAGACGGCGAGCAGTACTTC. Protein: CASSLARDGEQYF.